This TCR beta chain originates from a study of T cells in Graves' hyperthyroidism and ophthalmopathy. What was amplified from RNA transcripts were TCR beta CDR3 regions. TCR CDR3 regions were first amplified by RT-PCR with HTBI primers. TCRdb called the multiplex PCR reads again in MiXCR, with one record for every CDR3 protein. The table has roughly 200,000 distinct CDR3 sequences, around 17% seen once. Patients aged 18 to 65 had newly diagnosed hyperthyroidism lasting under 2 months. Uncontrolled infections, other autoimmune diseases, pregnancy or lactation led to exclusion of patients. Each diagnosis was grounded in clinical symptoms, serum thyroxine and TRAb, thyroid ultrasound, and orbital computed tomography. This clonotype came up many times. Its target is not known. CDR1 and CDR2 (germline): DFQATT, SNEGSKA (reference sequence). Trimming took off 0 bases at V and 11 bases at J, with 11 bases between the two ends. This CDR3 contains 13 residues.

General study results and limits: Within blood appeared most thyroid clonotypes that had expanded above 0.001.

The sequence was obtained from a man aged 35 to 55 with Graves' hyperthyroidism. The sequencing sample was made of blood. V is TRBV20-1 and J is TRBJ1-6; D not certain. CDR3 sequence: CSARDLVQAPLHF. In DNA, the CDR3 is TGCAGTGCTAGAGATCTTGTGCAGGCACCCCTCCACTTT.